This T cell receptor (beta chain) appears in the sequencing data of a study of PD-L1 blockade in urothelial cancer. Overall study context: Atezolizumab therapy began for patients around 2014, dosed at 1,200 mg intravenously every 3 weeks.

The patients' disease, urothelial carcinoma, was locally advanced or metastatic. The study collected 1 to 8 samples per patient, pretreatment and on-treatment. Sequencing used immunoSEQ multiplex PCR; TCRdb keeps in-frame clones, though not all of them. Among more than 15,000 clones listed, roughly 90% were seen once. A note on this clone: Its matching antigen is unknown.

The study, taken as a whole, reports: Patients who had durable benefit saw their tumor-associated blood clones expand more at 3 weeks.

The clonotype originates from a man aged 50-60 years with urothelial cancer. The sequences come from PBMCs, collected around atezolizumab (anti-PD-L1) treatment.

CDR3 DNA sequence: TGTGCCAGCCCATCTCATCGGGGCAATCAGCCCCAGCATTTT. As protein: CASPSHRGNQPQHF. The chain uses TRBV19 and TRBJ1-5, with D uncertain. Germline CDR1 is LNHDA and CDR2 is SQIVND (reference sequence). The V end was cut by 9 bases, the J end by 2 bases, with 14 bases between. CDR3 size: 14 residues.